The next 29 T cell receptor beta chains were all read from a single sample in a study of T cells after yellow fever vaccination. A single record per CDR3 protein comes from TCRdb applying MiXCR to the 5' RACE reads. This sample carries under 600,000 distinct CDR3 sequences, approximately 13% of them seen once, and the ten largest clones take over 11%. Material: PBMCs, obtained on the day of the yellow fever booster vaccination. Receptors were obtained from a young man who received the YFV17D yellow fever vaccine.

The CDR3, as DNA: TGTGCCAGCAGCTTGGGACACCAGTCTGGAAACACCATATATTTT. Its translation: CASSLGHQSGNTIYF. The chain recombines TRBV5-8 with TRBJ1-3; D is uncertain. This CDR3 contains 15 residues. Trimming removed 0 bases at V and 1 base at J, with 8 bases between. The germline V gene has CDR1 SGHTS and CDR2 YDEGEE.

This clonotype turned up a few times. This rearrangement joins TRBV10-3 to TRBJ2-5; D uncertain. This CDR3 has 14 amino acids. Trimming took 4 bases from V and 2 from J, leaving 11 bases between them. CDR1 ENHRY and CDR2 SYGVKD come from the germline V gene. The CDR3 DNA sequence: TGTGCCATCAGTGGCTCGCGACCTCAAGAGACCCAGTACTTC. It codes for CAISGSRPQETQYF.

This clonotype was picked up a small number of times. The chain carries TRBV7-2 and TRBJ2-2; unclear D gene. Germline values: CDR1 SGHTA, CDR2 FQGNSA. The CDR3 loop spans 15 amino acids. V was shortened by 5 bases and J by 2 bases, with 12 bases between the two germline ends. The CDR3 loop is CASSTSHVNTGELFF. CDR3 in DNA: TGTGCCAGCAGCACTTCTCACGTTAACACCGGGGAGCTGTTTTTT.

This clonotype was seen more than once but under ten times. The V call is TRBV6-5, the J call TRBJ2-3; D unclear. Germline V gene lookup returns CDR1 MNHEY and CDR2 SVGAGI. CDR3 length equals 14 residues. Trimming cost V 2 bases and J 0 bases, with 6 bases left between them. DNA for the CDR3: TGTGCCAGCAGTTACGCTACTAGCACAGATACGCAGTATTTT. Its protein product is CASSYATSTDTQYF.

The chain's CDR3 is CASSLPRTSGTYNEQFF. The CDR3 DNA follows: TGCGCCAGCAGCTTGCCGCGGACTAGCGGGACATACAATGAGCAGTTCTTC. This chain joins TRBV5-1 and TRBJ2-1, with 12 bases lining up with TRBD2. Germline loops: CDR1 SGHRS, CDR2 YFSETQ. Trimming cost V 1 base and J 4 bases; bases outside gene matches: 6. The CDR3 extends over 17 amino acids.

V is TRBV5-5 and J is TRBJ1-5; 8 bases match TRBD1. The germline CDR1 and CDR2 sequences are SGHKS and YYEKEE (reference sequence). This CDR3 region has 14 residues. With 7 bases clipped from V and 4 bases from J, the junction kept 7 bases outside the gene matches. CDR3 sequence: CASAITGGNQPQHF. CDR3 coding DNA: TGTGCCAGCGCTATTACAGGGGGAAATCAGCCCCAGCATTTT.

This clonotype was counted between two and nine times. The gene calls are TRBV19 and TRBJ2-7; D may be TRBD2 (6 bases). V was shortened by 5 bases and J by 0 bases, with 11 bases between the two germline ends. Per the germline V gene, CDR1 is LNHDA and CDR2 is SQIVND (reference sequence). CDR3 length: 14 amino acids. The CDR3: CASSAQGGSYEQYF. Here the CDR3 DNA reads TGTGCCAGTAGTGCCCAGGGAGGCTCCTACGAGCAGTACTTC.

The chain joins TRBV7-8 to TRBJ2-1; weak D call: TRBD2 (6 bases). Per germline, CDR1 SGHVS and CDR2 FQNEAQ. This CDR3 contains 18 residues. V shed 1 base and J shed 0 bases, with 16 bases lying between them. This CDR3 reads CASSLEGSGTLSYNEQFF. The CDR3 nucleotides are TGTGCCAGCAGCTTAGAAGGATCCGGGACTCTCTCCTACAATGAGCAGTTCTTC. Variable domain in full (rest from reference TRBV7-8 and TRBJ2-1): GAGVSQSPRYKVAKRGQDVALRCDPISGHVSLFWYQQALGQGPEFLTYFQNEAQLDKSGLPSDRFFAERPEGSVSTLKIQRTQQEDSAVYLCASSLEGSGTLSYNEQFFGPGTRLTVL.

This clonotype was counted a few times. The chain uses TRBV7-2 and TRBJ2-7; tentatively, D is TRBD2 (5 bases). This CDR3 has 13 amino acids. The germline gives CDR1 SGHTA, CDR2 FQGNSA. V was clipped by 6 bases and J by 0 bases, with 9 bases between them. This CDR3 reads CASREGGSYEQYF. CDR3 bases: TGTGCCAGCAGAGAGGGCGGCTCCTACGAGCAGTACTTC.

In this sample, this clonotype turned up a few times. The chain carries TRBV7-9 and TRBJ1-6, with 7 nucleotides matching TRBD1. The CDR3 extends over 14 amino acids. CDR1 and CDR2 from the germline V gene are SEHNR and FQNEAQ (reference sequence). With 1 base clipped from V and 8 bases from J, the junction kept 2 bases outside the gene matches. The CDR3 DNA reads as TGTGCCAGCAGCTTAGACAGGGGTTATTCACCCCTCCACTTT. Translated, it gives CASSLDRGYSPLHF.

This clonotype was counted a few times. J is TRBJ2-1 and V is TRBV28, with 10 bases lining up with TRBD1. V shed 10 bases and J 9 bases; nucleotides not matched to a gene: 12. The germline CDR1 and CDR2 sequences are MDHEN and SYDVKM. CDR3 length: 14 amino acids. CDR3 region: CATTTGQGFGEQFF. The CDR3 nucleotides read TGTGCCACCACCACGGGACAGGGGTTCGGTGAGCAGTTCTTC.

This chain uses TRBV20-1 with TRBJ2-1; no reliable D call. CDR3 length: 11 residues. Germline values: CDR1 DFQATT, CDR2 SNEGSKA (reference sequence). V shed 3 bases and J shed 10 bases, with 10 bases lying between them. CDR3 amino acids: CSASIPGEQFF. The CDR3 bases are TGCAGTGCTAGTATTCCCGGCGAGCAGTTCTTC.

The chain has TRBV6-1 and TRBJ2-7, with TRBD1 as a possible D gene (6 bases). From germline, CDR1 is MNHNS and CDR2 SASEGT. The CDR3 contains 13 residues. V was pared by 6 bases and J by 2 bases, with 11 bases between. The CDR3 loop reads CASRSGATYEQYF. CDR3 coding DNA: TGTGCCAGCAGGTCAGGGGCTACCTACGAGCAGTACTTC.

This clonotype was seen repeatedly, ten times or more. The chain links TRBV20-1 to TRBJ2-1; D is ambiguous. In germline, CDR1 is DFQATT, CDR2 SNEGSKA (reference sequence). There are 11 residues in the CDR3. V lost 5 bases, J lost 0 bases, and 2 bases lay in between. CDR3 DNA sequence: TGCAGTGCTCACTCCTACAATGAGCAGTTCTTC. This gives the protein CSAHSYNEQFF.

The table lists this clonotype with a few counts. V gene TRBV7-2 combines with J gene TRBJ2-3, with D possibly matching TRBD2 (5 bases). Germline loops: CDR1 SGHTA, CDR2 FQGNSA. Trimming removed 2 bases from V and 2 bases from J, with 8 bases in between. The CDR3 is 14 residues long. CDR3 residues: CASSLRDHTDTQYF. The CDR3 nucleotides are TGTGCCAGCAGCTTACGGGATCACACAGATACGCAGTATTTT.

Written as DNA, the CDR3 is TGTGCCAGCAGCGCCCGGGGGGGCACCGGGGAGCTGTTTTTT. Its protein is CASSARGGTGELFF. The chain couples TRBV7-9 to TRBJ2-2; 8 bases match TRBD2. The CDR3 runs to 14 residues. Germline V CDR1 and CDR2: SEHNR, FQNEAQ (reference sequence). After removal of 5 bases from V and 4 bases from J, the junction contained 3 bases not matched to a gene.

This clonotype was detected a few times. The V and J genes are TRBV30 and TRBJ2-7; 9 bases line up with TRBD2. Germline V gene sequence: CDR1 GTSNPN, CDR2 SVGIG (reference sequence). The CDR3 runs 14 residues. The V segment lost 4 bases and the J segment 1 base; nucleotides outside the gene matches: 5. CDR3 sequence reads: CAWITSGPSYEQYF. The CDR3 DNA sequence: TGTGCCTGGATAACTAGCGGGCCGTCCTACGAGCAGTACTTC.

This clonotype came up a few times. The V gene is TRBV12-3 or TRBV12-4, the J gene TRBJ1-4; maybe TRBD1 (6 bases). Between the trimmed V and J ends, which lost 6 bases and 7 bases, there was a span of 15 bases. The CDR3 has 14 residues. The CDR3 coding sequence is TGTGCCAGCAGCAACAGGGCTTTGGCTGAAAAACTGTTTTTT. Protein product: CASSNRALAEKLFF.

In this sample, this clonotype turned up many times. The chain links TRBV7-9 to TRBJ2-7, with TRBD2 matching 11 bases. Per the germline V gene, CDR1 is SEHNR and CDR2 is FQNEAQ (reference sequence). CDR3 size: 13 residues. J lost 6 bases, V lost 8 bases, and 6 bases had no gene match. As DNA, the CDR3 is TGTGCCAGCTCGACTAGCGGGATCGGCGAGCAGTACTTC. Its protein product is CASSTSGIGEQYF. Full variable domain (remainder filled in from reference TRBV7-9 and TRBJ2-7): DTGVSQNPRHKITKRGQNVTFRCDPISEHNRLYWYRQTLGQGPEFLTYFQNEAQLEKSRLLSDRFSAERPKGSFSTLEIQRTEQGDSAMYLCASSTSGIGEQYFGPGTRLTVT.

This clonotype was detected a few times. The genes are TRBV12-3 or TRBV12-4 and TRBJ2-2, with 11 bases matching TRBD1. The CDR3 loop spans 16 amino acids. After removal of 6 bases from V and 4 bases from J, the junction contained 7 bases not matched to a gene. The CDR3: CASRIGQGAGTGELFF. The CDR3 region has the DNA TGTGCCAGCAGAATCGGACAGGGGGCCGGCACCGGGGAGCTGTTTTTT.

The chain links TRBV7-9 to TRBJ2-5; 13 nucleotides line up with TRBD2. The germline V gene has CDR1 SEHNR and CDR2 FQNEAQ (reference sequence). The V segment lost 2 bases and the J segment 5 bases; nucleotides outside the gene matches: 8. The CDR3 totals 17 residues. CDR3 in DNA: TGTGCCAGCAGCTTACCCCACGGACTAGCGGGAGATGAGACCCAGTACTTC. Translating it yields CASSLPHGLAGDETQYF.

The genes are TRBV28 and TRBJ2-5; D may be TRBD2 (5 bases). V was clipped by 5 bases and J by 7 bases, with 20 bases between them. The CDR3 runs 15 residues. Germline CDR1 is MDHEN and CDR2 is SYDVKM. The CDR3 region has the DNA TGTGCCAGCAGTCCTTCGGGCGGGCCAGGTTGGACCCAGTACTTC. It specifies CASSPSGGPGWTQYF. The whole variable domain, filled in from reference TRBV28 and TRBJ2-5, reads DVKVTQSSRYLVKRTGEKVFLECVQDMDHENMFWYRQDPGLGLRLIYFSYDVKMKEKGDIPEGYSVSREKKERFSLILESASTNQTSMYLCASSPSGGPGWTQYFGPGTRLLVL.

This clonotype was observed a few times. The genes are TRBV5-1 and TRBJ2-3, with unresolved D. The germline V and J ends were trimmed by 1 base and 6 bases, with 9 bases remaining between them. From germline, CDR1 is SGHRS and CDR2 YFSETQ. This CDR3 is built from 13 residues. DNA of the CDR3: TGCGCCAGCAGCTTGAGCGCGCAGGATACGCAGTATTTT. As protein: CASSLSAQDTQYF. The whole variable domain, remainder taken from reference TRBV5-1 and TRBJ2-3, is KAGVTQTPRYLIKTRGQQVTLSCSPISGHRSVSWYQQTPGQGLQFLFEYFSETQRNKGNFPGRFSGRQFSNSRSEMNVSTLELGDSALYLCASSLSAQDTQYFGPGTRLTVL.

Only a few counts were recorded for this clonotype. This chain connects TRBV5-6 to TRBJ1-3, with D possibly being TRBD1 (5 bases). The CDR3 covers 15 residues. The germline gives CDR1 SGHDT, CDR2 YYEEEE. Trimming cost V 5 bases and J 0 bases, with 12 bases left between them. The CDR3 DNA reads TGTGCCAGCAGGGGGGTGGTGGACTCTGGAAACACCATATATTTT. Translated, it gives CASRGVVDSGNTIYF.

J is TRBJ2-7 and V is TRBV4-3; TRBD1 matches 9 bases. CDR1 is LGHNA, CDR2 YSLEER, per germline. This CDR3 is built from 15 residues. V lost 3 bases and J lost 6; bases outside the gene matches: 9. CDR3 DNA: TGCGCCAGCAGCCACACCGGGACAGGGATCGCCGAGCAGTACTTC. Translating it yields CASSHTGTGIAEQYF.

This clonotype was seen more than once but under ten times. Here the CDR3 reads CSASQTAYGYTF. As DNA, the CDR3 is TGCAGTGCTAGTCAAACAGCCTATGGCTACACCTTC. The chain has TRBV20-1 and TRBJ1-2; D gene unclear. Between the trimmed V and J ends, which lost 3 bases and 4 bases, there was a span of 9 bases. Germline values: CDR1 DFQATT, CDR2 SNEGSKA (reference sequence). This CDR3 has 12 amino acids.

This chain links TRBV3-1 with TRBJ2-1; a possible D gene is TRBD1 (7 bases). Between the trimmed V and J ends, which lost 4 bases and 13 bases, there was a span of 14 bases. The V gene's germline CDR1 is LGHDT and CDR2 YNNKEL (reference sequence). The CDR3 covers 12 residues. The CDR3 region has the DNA TGTGCCAGCAGCCCCGACCAGGGGGGCCAGTTCTTC. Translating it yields CASSPDQGGQFF.

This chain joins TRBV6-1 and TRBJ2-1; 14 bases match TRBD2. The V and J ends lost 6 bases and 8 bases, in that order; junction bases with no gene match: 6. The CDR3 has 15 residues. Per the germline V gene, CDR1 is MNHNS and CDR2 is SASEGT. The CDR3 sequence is CASSLGLAGGYEQFF. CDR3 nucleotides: TGTGCCAGCAGCCTTGGACTAGCGGGAGGTTATGAGCAGTTCTTC.

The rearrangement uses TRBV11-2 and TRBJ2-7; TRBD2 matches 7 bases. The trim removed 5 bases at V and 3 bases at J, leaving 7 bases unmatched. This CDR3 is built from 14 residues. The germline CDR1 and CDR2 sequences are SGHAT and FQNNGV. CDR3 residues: CASSSSGAHYEQYF. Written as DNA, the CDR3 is TGTGCCAGCAGCAGCAGCGGGGCGCACTACGAGCAGTACTTC.